The source of this T cell receptor (beta chain) is a study of T cells in Graves' hyperthyroidism and ophthalmopathy. This CDR3 region has 14 residues. The trim removed 10 bases at V and 0 bases at J, leaving 5 bases unmatched. The germline V gene encodes CDR1 ENHRY and CDR2 SYGVKD. This clonotype was seen ten or more times. RNA transcripts gave rise to amplified TCR beta CDR3 regions. A first-round RT-PCR of the TCR CDR3 used the HTBI primer set. TCRdb re-derived calls from the multiplex PCR reads in MiXCR, one entry per CDR3 protein. The sample shows about 290,000 distinct CDR3 sequences, over 12% of them seen only once. Ahead of any ophthalmopathy symptoms, the blood sample was obtained at the first diagnosis of hyperthyroidism. Each 10 ml fresh peripheral blood draw supplied the PBMCs.

The receptor was derived from a woman in her 50s with Graves' hyperthyroidism that later progressed to Graves' ophthalmopathy. The sample was blood. The V gene is TRBV10-3, the J gene TRBJ1-5; 8 bases agree with TRBD1. CDR3 sequence reads: CATQQGDSNQPQHF. The DNA for the CDR3 is TGTGCCACTCAACAGGGGGATAGCAATCAGCCCCAGCATTTT.